The subject of this entry is one T cell receptor beta chain. TCRdb analysed the RT-PCR reads with MiXCR anew, one entry per CDR3 protein. The sample contains more than 550,000 distinct CDR3 sequences, roughly 10% of which appear only once. V lost 5 bases, J lost 6 bases, and 7 bases stayed unmatched. The CDR3 runs to 14 residues. Germline values: CDR1 SGHRS, CDR2 YFSETQ. The data originate from a study of response to subunit inactivated influenza vaccine. These data also featured in a second study, about T cells expressing NK-cell markers. Per that study: UMIs accompanied the 5'RACE template switching by which TCR beta cDNA was made.

The receptor was isolated from a man aged 45-65 years who received an inactivated influenza vaccine. The sequencing used PBMCs from blood, collected on the day of vaccination. This sequence joins TRBV5-1 and TRBJ2-3; 9 nucleotides match TRBD1. The CDR3 DNA sequence: TGCGCCAGCAGGGGACAGGGCCCCGGGGATACGCAGTATTTT. Its translation is CASRGQGPGDTQYF. Full variable domain (rest looked up from reference TRBV5-1 and TRBJ2-3): KAGVTQTPRYLIKTRGQQVTLSCSPISGHRSVSWYQQTPGQGLQFLFEYFSETQRNKGNFPGRFSGRQFSNSRSEMNVSTLELGDSALYLCASRGQGPGDTQYFGPGTRLTVL.